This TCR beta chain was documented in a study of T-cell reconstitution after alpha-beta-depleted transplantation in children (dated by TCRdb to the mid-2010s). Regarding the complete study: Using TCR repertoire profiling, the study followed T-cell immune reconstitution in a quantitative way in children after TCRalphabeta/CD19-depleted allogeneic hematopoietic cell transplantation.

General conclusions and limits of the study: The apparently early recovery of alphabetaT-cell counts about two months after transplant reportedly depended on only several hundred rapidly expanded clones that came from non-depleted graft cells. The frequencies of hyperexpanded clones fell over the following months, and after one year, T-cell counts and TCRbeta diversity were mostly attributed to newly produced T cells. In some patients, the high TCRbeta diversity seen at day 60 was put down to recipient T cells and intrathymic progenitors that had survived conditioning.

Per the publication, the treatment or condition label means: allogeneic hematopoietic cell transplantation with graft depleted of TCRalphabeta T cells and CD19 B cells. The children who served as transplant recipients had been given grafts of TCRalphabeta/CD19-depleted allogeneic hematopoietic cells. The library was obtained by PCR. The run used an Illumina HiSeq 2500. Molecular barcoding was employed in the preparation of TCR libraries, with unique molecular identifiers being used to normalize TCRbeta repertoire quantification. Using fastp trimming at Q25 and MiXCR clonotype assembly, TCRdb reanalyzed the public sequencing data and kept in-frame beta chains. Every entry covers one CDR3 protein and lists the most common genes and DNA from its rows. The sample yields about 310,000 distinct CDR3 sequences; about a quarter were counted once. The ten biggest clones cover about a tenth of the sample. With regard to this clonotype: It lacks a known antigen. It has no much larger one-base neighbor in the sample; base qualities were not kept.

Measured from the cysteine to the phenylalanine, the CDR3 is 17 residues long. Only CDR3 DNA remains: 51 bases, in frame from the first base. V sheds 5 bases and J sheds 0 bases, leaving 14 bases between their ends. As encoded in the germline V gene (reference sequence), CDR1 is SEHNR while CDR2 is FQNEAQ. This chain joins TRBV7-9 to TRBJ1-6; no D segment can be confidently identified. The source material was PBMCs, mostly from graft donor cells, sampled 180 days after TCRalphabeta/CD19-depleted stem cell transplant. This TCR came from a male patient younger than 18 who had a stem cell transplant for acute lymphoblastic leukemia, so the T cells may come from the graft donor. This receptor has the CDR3 CASSGPWSGSYNSPLHF. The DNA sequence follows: TGTGCCAGCAGCGGGCCCTGGTCGGGCTCCTATAATTCACCCCTCCACTTT.